This T cell receptor (beta chain) was found in a study of blood T cell repertoires in COVID-19. About the research overall: Spain, Italy and the United States supplied samples that represented acute and convalescent COVID-19.

The age range of participants was about 18 to 95 years, with residence in around 22 US areas. Original handling: Estimated nucleated cell counts came from reference gene primer amplification. Some clones are missing from TCRdb's copy, which holds only in-frame ones; the method was immunoSEQ multiplex PCR. V, J and clone size are those of that table, while D and trimming were read from the DNA. This table has 180,000 or so clones, approximately 80% appearing once. Germline assignment: CDR1 SGHDT and CDR2 YYEEEE. The length of the CDR3 is 19 residues. Trimming took 5 bases from V and 1 from J; bases not matched to a gene: 18. In this sample, this clone turned up once.

The chain employs TRBV5-6 and TRBJ1-1; 9 nucleotides align to TRBD1. The specimen sequenced was PBMCs or T cells enriched from blood (not recorded which). This sequence was found in a man between 60 and 70 years old who had been exposed to COVID-19. CDR3 protein: CASSRPGTGPNGENTEAFF. CDR3 coding DNA: TGTGCCAGCAGTCGTCCCGGGACAGGGCCGAACGGGGAGAACACTGAAGCTTTCTTT.